Below are 9 T cell receptor beta chains sequenced from a single sample in a study of shared clonotypes between healthy human individuals. Produced via immunoSEQ multiplex PCR; TCRdb's table is partial and in-frame only. The sample records almost 700,000 clones, under 95% being singletons. Naive CD8 populations comprised CD45RO-negative cells positively selected for CCR7, excluding terminally differentiated effector memory CD45RA+ cells. Material: naive CD8+ T cells sorted from blood. These TCRs come from a man aged 30 to 45 in good health.

This clone has a single count. The rearrangement links TRBV27 to TRBJ2-3, with 9 nucleotides matching TRBD1. With V trimmed by 4 bases and J by 4 bases, 9 bases remained unmatched. The CDR3 runs 16 residues. Germline V gives CDR1 MNHEY, CDR2 SMNVEV (reference sequence). In DNA form, the CDR3 reads TGTGCCAGCAGTTATGACTCCGGGACAGGGTCAGATACGCAGTATTTT. Residues: CASSYDSGTGSDTQYF.

This clone was seen a single time. One junction end disagrees with the germline gene, perhaps due to a read error. V is TRBV7-7 and J is TRBJ2-1, with TRBD1 matching 10 bases. Per the germline V gene, CDR1 is SSHAT and CDR2 is FNYEAQ (reference sequence). The CDR3 extends over 15 amino acids. CDR3 nucleotides: TGTGCTAGCAGCTTCGGGACAGGGGCGATCAATGAGCAGTTCTTC. This sequence encodes CASSFGTGAINEQFF. Complete variable domain (other parts from reference TRBV7-7 and TRBJ2-1): GAGVSQSPRYKVTKRGQDVTLRCDPISSHATLYWYQQALGQGPEFLTYFNYEAQPDKSGLPSDRFSAERPEGSISTLTIQRTEQRDSAMYRCASSFGTGAINEQFFGPGTRLTVL.

The CDR3 spells CSVVRNTEAFF. CDR3 DNA sequence: TGCAGCGTTGTTAGGAACACTGAAGCTTTCTTT. The chain carries TRBV29-1 and TRBJ1-1; no clear D gene. The V end lost 4 bases, the J end lost 1 base, and 4 bases lay between the germline ends. CDR1 and CDR2 from the germline V gene are SQVTM and ANQGSEA. The CDR3 length is 11 residues.

The V and J genes are TRBV7-8 and TRBJ1-5, with 9 bases aligning to TRBD1. V was clipped by 2 bases and J by 5 bases; unmatched bases: 4. Per germline, CDR1 SGHVS and CDR2 FQNEAQ. The CDR3 is 15 amino acids. CDR3 residues: CASSLKGQGDQPQHF. For the CDR3, the DNA is TGTGCCAGCAGCTTAAAGGGACAGGGCGATCAGCCCCAGCATTTT.

The rearrangement links TRBV28 to TRBJ1-1, with unresolved D. Trimming cost V 7 bases and J 3 bases, with 12 bases left between them. Germline lookup yields CDR1 MDHEN and CDR2 SYDVKM. The CDR3 runs 13 residues. The CDR3 here is CASNFYPHTEAFF. For the CDR3, the DNA is TGTGCCAGCAACTTTTATCCTCACACTGAAGCTTTCTTT.

V and J are TRBV28 and TRBJ2-7; either TRBD1 or TRBD2 may supply D (6 bases each). Germline lookup yields CDR1 MDHEN and CDR2 SYDVKM. The V and J ends lost 6 bases and 0 bases respectively, with 21 bases between them. The CDR3 runs 17 residues. CDR3 bases: TGTGCCAGCAGCCTCGTCGTGGGGGGCTCGAGCTCCTACGAGCAGTACTTC. Protein: CASSLVVGGSSSYEQYF.

The genes are TRBV28 and TRBJ2-1; D gene unclear. CDR3 length equals 12 residues. V lost 2 bases and J lost 8, with 7 bases in between. In germline, CDR1 is MDHEN, CDR2 SYDVKM. The CDR3 is CASSLMVYEQFF. CDR3 in DNA: TGTGCCAGCAGTTTAATGGTCTATGAGCAGTTCTTC.

In nucleotides, the CDR3 is TGTGCCAGCAGCGTAGGAGCGGGCTTCACAGATACGCAGTATTTT. Translated: CASSVGAGFTDTQYF. The V gene is TRBV9, the J gene TRBJ2-3; D is possibly TRBD2 (6 bases). Germline CDR1 reads SGDLS; CDR2 reads YYNGEE. Between the trimmed V and J ends, which lost 0 bases and 2 bases, there was a span of 10 bases. The CDR3 is 15 amino acids.

J is TRBJ2-1 and V is TRBV4-1; D unclear. Trimming removed 1 base at V and 8 bases at J, with 12 bases between. The germline gives CDR1 MGHRA, CDR2 YSYEKL. This CDR3 contains 14 residues. The CDR3 nucleotides are TGCGCCAGCAGCCAAGCAGATAGCTGGGATGAGCAGTTCTTC. Translating it yields CASSQADSWDEQFF.